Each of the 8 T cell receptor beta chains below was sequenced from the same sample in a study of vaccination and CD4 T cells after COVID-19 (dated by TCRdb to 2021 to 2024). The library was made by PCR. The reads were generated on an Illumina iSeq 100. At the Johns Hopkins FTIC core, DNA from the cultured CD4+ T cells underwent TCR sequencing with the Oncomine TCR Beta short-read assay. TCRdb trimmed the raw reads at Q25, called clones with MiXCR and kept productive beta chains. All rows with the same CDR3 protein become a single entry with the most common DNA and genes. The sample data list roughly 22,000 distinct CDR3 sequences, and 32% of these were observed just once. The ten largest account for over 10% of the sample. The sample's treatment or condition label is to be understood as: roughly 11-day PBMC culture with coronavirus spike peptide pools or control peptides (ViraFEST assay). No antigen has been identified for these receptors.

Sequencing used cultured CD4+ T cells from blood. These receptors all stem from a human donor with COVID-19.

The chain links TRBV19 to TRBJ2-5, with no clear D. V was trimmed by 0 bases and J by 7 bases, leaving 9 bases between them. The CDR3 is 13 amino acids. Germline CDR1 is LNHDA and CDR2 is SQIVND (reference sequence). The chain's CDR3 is CASSIDLIGTQYF. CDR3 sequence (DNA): TGTGCCAGTAGTATAGATCTAATAGGGACCCAGTACTTC. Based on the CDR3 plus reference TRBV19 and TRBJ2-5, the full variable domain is DGGITQSPKYLFRKEGQNVTLSCEQNLNHDAMYWYRQDPGQGLRLIYYSQIVNDFQKGDIAEGYSVSREKKESFPLTVTSAQKNPTAFYLCASSIDLIGTQYFGPGTRLLVL.

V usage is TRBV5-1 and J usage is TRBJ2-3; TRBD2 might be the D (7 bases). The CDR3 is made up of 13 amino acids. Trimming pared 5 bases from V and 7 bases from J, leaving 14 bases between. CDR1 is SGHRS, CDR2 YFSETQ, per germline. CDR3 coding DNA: TGCGCCAGCAGTGAGGGGGGGGGTTATACGCAGTATTTT. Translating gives CASSEGGGYTQYF.

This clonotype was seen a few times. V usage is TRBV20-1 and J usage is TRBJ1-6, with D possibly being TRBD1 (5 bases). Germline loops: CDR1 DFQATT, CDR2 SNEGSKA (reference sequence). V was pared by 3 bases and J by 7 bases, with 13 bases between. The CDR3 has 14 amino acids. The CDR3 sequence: CSAREPGGNSPLHF. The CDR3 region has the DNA TGCAGTGCTAGGGAGCCCGGGGGAAATTCACCCCTCCACTTT.

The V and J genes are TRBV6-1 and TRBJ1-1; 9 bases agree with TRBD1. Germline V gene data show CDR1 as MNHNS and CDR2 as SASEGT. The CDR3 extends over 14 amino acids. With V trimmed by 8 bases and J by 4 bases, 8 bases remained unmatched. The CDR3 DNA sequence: TGTGCCAGCCAGGGCCGGACAGGGGCCACTGAAGCTTTCTTT. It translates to CASQGRTGATEAFF.

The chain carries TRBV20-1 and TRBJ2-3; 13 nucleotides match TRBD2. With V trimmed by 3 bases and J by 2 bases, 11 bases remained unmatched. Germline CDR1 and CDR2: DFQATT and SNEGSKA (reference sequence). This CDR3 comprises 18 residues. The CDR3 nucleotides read TGCAGTGCTAGCGGACTAGCGGGGGATGCTACCCCCACAGATACGCAGTATTTT. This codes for CSASGLAGDATPTDTQYF.

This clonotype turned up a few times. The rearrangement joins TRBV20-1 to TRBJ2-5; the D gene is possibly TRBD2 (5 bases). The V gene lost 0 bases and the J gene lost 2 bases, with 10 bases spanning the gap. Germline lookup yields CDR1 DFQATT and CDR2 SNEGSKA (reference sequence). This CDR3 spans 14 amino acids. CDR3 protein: CSARDWGDQETQYF. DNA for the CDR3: TGCAGTGCTAGAGATTGGGGAGATCAAGAGACCCAGTACTTC.

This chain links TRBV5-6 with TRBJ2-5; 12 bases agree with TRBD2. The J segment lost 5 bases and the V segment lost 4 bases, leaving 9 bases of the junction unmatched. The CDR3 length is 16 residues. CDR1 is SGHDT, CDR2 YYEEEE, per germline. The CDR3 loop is CASSPSTSGGGETQYF. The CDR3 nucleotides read TGTGCCAGCAGCCCATCGACTAGCGGGGGCGGGGAGACCCAGTACTTC.

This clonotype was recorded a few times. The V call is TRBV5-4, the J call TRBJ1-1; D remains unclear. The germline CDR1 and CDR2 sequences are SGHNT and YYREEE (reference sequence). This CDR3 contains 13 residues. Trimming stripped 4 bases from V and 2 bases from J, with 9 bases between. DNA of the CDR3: TGTGCCAGCAGCCTACAGAGTAACACTGAAGCTTTCTTT. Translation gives CASSLQSNTEAFF.